This is a list of T cell receptor beta chains from one sample in a study of cytomegalovirus exposure and HLA in healthy donors. The protocol was immunoSEQ multiplex PCR, while the TCRdb copy is restricted to in-frame clones and leaves out a portion. The table shows roughly 180,000 clones, with about four fifths occurring only once. Sequencing input: PBMCs. These receptor sequences come from a man aged 25 to 40 in good health and CMV-seronegative. Both conserved end residues are part of each CDR3. The order of the fields is CDR3 length, D gene, clone size, V gene, J gene, CDR3 protein, CDR3 DNA. A D gene is named only where the DNA matches it firmly. Not every row has a clone size; where given, it reads once, few, many or a size class.

>13|-|-|TRBV14|TRBJ1-4
CASSQVSREKLFF
TGTGCCAGCAGCCAAGTAAGCAGGGAAAAACTGTTTTTT
>15|TRBD1|-|TRBV5-4|TRBJ1-6
CASSSDRVGNSPLHF
TGTGCCAGCAGCTCGGACAGGGTAGGGAATTCACCCCTCCACTTT
>15|-|-|TRBV19|TRBJ2-1
CASSITGSTYNEQFF
TGTGCCAGTAGTATCACAGGCTCGACCTACAATGAGCAGTTCTTC
>13|-|-|TRBV7-3|TRBJ2-5
CASSLIGEETQYF
TGTGCCAGCAGCTTAATAGGGGAAGAGACCCAGTACTTC
>13|TRBD2|few|TRBV6-4|TRBJ2-1
CASSRTSYNEQFF
TGTGCCAGCAGTCGGACTAGTTACAATGAGCAGTTCTTC
>16|-|-|TRBV25-1|TRBJ2-1
CASSGSRPFSYNEQFF
TGTGCCAGCAGCGGGTCTCGGCCGTTTTCCTACAATGAGCAGTTCTTC
>19|TRBD2|-|TRBV27|TRBJ2-5
CASSLSGTGTSGSRETQYF
TGTGCCAGCAGTTTGTCCGGGACAGGGACTAGCGGGAGTAGGGAGACCCAGTACTTC
>14|-|-|TRBV4-2|TRBJ2-7
CASSQVEGAYEQYF
TGTGCCAGCAGCCAAGTGGAAGGGGCCTACGAGCAGTACTTC
>14|-|-|TRBV5-1|TRBJ1-6
CASSTFEAHSPLHF
TGCGCCAGCAGCACATTTGAGGCCCATTCACCCCTCCACTTT
>13|TRBD1|-|TRBV19|TRBJ2-7
CASMGTGTYEQYF
TGTGCCAGTATGGGGACAGGGACCTACGAGCAGTACTTC
>13|-|few|TRBV6-4|TRBJ2-1
CASSDSGEHEQFF
TGTGCCAGCAGTGACTCAGGAGAGCATGAGCAGTTCTTC
>12|-|-|TRBV29-1|TRBJ2-5
CSVGLSRETQYF
TGCAGCGTTGGCCTCTCCCGGGAGACCCAGTACTTC
>14|-|-|TRBV7-9|TRBJ1-2
CASSLLPTEDGYTF
TGTGCCAGCAGCTTATTACCGACCGAGGATGGCTACACCTTC
>14|-|-|TRBV5-1|TRBJ1-1
CASSPDTLNTEAFF
TGCGCCAGCAGCCCGGACACATTGAACACTGAAGCTTTCTTT
>17|-|-|TRBV4-2|TRBJ2-1
CASSQARGGGGLDEQFF
TGTGCCAGCAGCCAAGCCCGGGGAGGGGGGGGTCTCGATGAGCAGTTCTTC
>14|-|-|TRBV13|TRBJ1-1
CASSLGLANTEAFF
TGTGCCAGCAGCTTGGGGCTCGCGAACACTGAAGCTTTCTTT
>15|-|-|TRBV27|TRBJ1-4
CASSLRGTTNEKLFF
TGTGCCAGCAGTTTAAGGGGGACAACTAATGAAAAACTGTTTTTT
>14|-|-|TRBV5-8|TRBJ1-5
CASSPWGENQPQHF
TGTGCCAGCAGCCCGTGGGGGGAAAATCAGCCCCAGCATTTT
>15|TRBD1|-|TRBV19|TRBJ1-2
CASSIGTGFNYGYTF
TGTGCCAGTAGTATAGGGACAGGCTTTAACTATGGCTACACCTTC
>15|-|few|TRBV5-5|TRBJ2-7
CASSLDPGLAYEQYF
TGTGCCAGCAGCTTGGATCCAGGCCTGGCCTACGAGCAGTACTTC
>17|TRBD2|-|TRBV27|TRBJ2-7
CASSSISSGRNSYEQYF
TGTGCCAGCAGTTCCATATCTAGCGGGCGGAACTCCTACGAGCAGTACTTC
>17|-|-|TRBV4-1|TRBJ1-1
CASSQDPTWGEDTEAFF
TGCGCCAGCAGCCAAGATCCCACCTGGGGGGAGGACACTGAAGCTTTCTTT
>16|TRBD2|-|TRBV4-1|TRBJ2-5
CASSQVAGGTQETQYF
TGCGCCAGCAGCCAAGTTGCGGGGGGGACCCAAGAGACCCAGTACTTC
>15|-|-|TRBV7-3|TRBJ1-3
CASSLTAGSGNTIYF
TGTGCCAGCAGCTTAACGGCGGGCTCTGGAAACACCATATATTTT
>14|TRBD2|-|TRBV9|TRBJ2-3
CASSVDSGGDTQYF
TGTGCCAGCAGCGTAGATAGCGGGGGAGATACGCAGTATTTT
>13|-|-|TRBV5-1|TRBJ1-1
CASSSTVNTEAFF
TGCGCCAGCAGCTCAACAGTGAACACTGAAGCTTTCTTT
>16|TRBD2|-|TRBV5-1|TRBJ2-2
CASSSERGANTGELFF
TGCGCCAGCAGCTCCGAGCGGGGGGCGAACACCGGGGAGCTGTTTTTT
>15|TRBD1|few|TRBV6-4|TRBJ2-2
CASSDGTGHTGELFF
TGTGCCAGCAGTGACGGGACAGGGCACACCGGGGAGCTGTTTTTT
>13|TRBD1|-|TRBV27|TRBJ1-2
CASSFGTDYGYTF
TGTGCCAGCAGTTTCGGGACAGACTATGGCTACACCTTC
>16|-|-|TRBV28|TRBJ2-5
CASSRGDSGIQETQYF
TGTGCCAGCAGTAGGGGGGACAGCGGAATTCAAGAGACCCAGTACTTC
>14|-|-|TRBV30|TRBJ1-3
CAWSQGWSGNTIYF
TGTGCCTGGTCTCAGGGATGGTCTGGAAACACCATATATTTT
>15|-|-|TRBV2|TRBJ2-2
CASTQDYRNTGELFF
TGTGCCAGCACCCAAGACTACCGGAACACCGGGGAGCTGTTTTTT
>11|-|-|TRBV29-1|TRBJ2-5
CSVVREETQYF
TGCAGCGTTGTACGGGAAGAGACCCAGTACTTC
>15|-|-|TRBV18|TRBJ1-1
CASSRRDNRLDEAFF
TGTGCCAGCTCACGCCGGGACAACCGATTAGATGAAGCTTTCTTT
>14|TRBD1|few|TRBV6-6|TRBJ2-1
CASSYGQGYNEQFF
TGTGCCAGCAGTTACGGACAGGGGTACAATGAGCAGTTCTTC
>12|-|-|TRBV7-9|TRBJ2-1
CASSLGSGLGFF
TGTGCCAGCAGCTTAGGGAGTGGACTTGGGTTCTTC
>13|-|-|TRBV2|TRBJ1-5
CASMRRVNQPQHF
TGTGCCAGCATGCGCAGGGTCAATCAGCCCCAGCATTTT
>14|TRBD1|-|TRBV27|TRBJ2-7
CASSPTGGPYEQYF
TGTGCCAGCAGTCCAACAGGGGGTCCCTACGAGCAGTACTTC
>14|-|-|TRBV4-1|TRBJ2-5
CASSQGGPQETQYF
TGCGCCAGCAGCCAAGGAGGCCCCCAAGAGACCCAGTACTTC
>13|-|-|TRBV6-5|TRBJ2-1
CASSWTFNNEQFF
TGTGCCAGCAGTTGGACTTTTAACAATGAGCAGTTCTTC